These 8 T cell receptor beta chains share one sample of origin, sequenced in a study of cytomegalovirus exposure and HLA in healthy donors. Use of 60 Vbeta and 13 Jbeta primers characterized the PCR. Using immunoSEQ multiplex PCR, the repertoire was profiled, and TCRdb retains in-frame clones only, with some absent. Among 140,000 to 150,000 clones listed, about three quarters were seen once. The sample consisted of PBMCs. These receptors were taken from a male donor in good health and CMV-seronegative.

The rearrangement links TRBV19 to TRBJ1-2, with no clear D. The CDR3 is made up of 15 amino acids. Trimming cost V 6 bases and J 2 bases, with 16 bases left between them. Germline V gene data show CDR1 as LNHDA and CDR2 as SQIVND (reference sequence). The CDR3, as DNA: TGTGCCAGTAGCCCTGTGCTGGGCATCAACTATGGCTACACCTTC. It specifies CASSPVLGINYGYTF.

This clone was detected only a few times. This chain links TRBV10-2 with TRBJ1-2, with TRBD1 matching over 7 bases. With 8 bases clipped from V and 13 bases from J, the junction kept 4 bases outside the gene matches. The CDR3 consists of 9 residues. Germline CDR1 and CDR2: WSHSY and SAAADI. The DNA of the CDR3 is TGCGCCAGCTGCACAGGGGCCACCTTC. Its translation is CASCTGATF.

V gene TRBV27 combines with J gene TRBJ1-1; D remains ambiguous. From germline, CDR1 is MNHEY and CDR2 SMNVEV (reference sequence). V was clipped by 1 base and J by 4 bases, with 7 bases between them. This CDR3 is built from 13 residues. The CDR3 here is CASSLLSLTEAFF. The CDR3 DNA reads TGTGCCAGCAGTTTATTGAGCCTCACTGAAGCTTTCTTT.

This chain joins TRBV5-1 and TRBJ2-2; TRBD2 matches 11 bases. Germline CDR1 SGHRS, CDR2 YFSETQ. The ends lost 4 bases at V and 4 bases at J; junction bases unmatched: 3. The CDR3 extends over 15 amino acids. The CDR3 DNA reads TGCGCCAGCAGCAGGGGGACTAGCGGCACCGGGGAGCTGTTTTTT. Protein: CASSRGTSGTGELFF.

The J gene is TRBJ2-5, the V gene TRBV2; D remains ambiguous. CDR3 size: 15 residues. Germline CDR1 and CDR2: SNHLY and FYNNEI. V was trimmed by 4 bases and J by 0 bases, leaving 12 bases between them. CDR3 nucleotide sequence: TGTGCCAGCAGTGTGTGGCAGGCGTACCAAGAGACCCAGTACTTC. Translating gives CASSVWQAYQETQYF.

This chain links TRBV12-5 with TRBJ2-7, with TRBD2 identical over 12 bases. Trimming at V came to 6 bases and at J to 0 bases, leaving 6 bases not matched to a gene. CDR1 is LGHNT and CDR2 is FRNRAP in the germline V gene. The CDR3 consists of 16 residues. As DNA, the CDR3 is TGTGCTAGTGGCCTTTTACTAGCGGGGGGCTCCTACGAGCAGTACTTC. It codes for CASGLLLAGGSYEQYF.

The chain links TRBV10-1 to TRBJ2-1, with TRBD2 matching 9 bases. This CDR3 region has 14 residues. Germline CDR1 WNHNN, CDR2 SYGVQD (reference sequence). Trimming removed 4 bases from V and 5 bases from J; junction bases left unmatched: 3. CDR3 in DNA: TGCGCCAGCAGTGGTAGCGGGAGCCACAATGAGCAGTTCTTC. Translating it yields CASSGSGSHNEQFF.

The genes are TRBV18 and TRBJ2-1, with D uncertain. Germline-derived CDR1 and CDR2 are KGHSH and LQKENI. The CDR3 contains 12 residues. Trimming shortened V by 1 base and J by 5 bases, and 3 bases separated the two germline ends. CDR3: CASSPLNNEQFF. CDR3 nucleotide sequence: TGTGCCAGCTCACCACTTAACAATGAGCAGTTCTTC.